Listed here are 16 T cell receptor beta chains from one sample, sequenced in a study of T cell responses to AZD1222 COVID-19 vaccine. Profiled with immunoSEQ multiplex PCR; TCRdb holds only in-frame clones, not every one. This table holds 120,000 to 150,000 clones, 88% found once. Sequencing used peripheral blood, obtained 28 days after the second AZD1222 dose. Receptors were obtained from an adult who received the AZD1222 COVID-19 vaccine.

CDR3 sequence reads: CASSLMGIGAEQYF. The DNA of the CDR3 is TGTGCCAGCAGTTTAATGGGCATTGGGGCCGAGCAGTACTTC. The V gene is TRBV28, the J gene TRBJ2-7; the D gene is possibly TRBD1 (5 bases). Germline V gives CDR1 MDHEN, CDR2 SYDVKM. This CDR3 is 14 amino acids long. The germline V and J ends were trimmed by 2 bases and 6 bases, with 14 bases remaining between them.

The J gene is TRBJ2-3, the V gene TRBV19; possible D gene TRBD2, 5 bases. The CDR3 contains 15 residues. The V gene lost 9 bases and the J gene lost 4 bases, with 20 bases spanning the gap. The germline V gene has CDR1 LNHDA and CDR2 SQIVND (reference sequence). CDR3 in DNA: TGTGCCAGCTCCCTCAGAGGGAGTCTATCAGATACGCAGTATTTT. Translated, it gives CASSLRGSLSDTQYF.

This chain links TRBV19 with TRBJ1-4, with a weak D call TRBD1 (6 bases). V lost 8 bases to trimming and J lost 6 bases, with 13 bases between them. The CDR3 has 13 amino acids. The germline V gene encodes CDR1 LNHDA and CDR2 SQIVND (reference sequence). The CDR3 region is CASAYREDEKLFF. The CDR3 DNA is TGTGCCAGTGCCTACAGGGAAGATGAAAAACTGTTTTTT.

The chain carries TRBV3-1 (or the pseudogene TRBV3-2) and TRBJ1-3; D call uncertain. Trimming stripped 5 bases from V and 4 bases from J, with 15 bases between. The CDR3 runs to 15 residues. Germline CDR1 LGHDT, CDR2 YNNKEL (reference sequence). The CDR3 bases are TGTGCCAGCAGCTTGAGAGGGCCGGGAGGAAACACCATATATTTT. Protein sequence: CASSLRGPGGNTIYF.

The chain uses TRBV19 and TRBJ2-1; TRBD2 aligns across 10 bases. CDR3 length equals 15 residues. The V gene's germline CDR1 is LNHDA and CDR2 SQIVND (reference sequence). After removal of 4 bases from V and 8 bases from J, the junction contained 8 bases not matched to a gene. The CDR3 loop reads CASSRPGLALYEQFF. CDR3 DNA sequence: TGTGCCAGTAGTAGACCGGGACTAGCGCTCTATGAGCAGTTCTTC.

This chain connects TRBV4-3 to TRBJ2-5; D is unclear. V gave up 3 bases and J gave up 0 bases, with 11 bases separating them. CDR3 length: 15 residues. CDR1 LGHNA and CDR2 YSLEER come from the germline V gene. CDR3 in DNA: TGCGCCAGCAGCCACTCACTCAGTAACCAAGAGACCCAGTACTTC. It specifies CASSHSLSNQETQYF.

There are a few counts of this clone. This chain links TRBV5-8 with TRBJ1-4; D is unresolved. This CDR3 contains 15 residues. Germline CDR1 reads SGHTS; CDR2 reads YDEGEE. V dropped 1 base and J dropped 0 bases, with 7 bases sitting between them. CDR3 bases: TGTGCCAGCAGCTTGCAGGTGGCAACTAATGAAAAACTGTTTTTT. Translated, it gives CASSLQVATNEKLFF.

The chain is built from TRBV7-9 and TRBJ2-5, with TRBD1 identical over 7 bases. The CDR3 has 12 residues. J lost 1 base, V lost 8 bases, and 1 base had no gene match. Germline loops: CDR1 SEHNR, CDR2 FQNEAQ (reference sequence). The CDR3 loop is CASDRVQETQYF. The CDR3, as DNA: TGTGCCAGCGACAGGGTCCAAGAGACCCAGTACTTC.

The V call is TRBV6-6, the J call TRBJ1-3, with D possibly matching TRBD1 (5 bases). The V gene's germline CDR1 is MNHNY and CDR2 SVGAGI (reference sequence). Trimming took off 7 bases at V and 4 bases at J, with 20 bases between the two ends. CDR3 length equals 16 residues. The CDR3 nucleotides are TGTGCCAGCACCCTCCGGGACCCATCCTTGGGAAACACCATATATTTT. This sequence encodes CASTLRDPSLGNTIYF.

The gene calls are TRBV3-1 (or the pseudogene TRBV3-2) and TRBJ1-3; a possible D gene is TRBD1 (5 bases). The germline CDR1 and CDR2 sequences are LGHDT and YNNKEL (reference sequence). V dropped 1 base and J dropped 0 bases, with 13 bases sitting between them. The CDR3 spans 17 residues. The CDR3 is CASSQGPGGTSGNTIYF. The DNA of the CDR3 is TGTGCCAGCAGCCAAGGTCCGGGAGGGACCTCTGGAAACACCATATATTTT.

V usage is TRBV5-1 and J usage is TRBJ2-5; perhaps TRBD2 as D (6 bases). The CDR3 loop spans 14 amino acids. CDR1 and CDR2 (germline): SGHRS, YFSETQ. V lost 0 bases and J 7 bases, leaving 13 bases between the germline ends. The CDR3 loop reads CASSLGTEGATQYF. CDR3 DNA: TGCGCCAGCAGCTTGGGGACGGAGGGAGCGACCCAGTACTTC.

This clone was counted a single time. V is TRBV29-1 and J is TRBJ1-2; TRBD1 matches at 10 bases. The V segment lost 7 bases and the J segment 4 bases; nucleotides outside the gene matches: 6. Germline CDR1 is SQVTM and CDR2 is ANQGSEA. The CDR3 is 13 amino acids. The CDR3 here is CSGLTGGSYGYTF. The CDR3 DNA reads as TGCAGCGGGCTGACAGGGGGCAGCTATGGCTACACCTTC. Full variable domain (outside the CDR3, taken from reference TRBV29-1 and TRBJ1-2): SAVISQKPSRDICQRGTSLTIQCQVDSQVTMMFWYRQQPGQSLTLIATANQGSEATYESGFVIDKFPISRPNLTFSTLTVSNMSPEDSSIYLCSGLTGGSYGYTFGSGTRLTVV.

The CDR3 nucleotides are TGTGCCTGGAAGGACAGGGGGGGGCTTAACTATGGCTACACCTTC. Amino acids: CAWKDRGGLNYGYTF. This chain links TRBV30 with TRBJ1-2; 10 nucleotides match TRBD1. Germline V gene data show CDR1 as GTSNPN and CDR2 as SVGIG (reference sequence). The CDR3 runs to 15 residues. Germline trimming cut 4 bases from V and 1 base from J; bases unmatched to any gene: 6.

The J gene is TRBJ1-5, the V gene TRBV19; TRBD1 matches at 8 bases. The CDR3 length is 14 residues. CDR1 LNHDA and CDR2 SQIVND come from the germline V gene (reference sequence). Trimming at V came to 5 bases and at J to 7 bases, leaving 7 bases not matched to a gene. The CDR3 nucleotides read TGTGCCAGTAGTTCGCAGGGGGCAGACCAGCCCCAGCATTTT. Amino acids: CASSSQGADQPQHF.

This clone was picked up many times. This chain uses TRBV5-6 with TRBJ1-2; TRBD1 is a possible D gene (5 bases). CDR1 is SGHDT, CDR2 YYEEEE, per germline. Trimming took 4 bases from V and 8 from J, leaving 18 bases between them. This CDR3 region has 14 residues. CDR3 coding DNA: TGTGCCAGCAGCGACACGACGGGACGCCAGGGCTACACCTTC. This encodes CASSDTTGRQGYTF.

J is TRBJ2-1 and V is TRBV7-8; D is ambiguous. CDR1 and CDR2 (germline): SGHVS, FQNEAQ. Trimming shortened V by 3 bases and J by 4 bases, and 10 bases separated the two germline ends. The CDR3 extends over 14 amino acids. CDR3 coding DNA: TGTGCCAGCAGCTTGAAGGCGGAATACAATGAGCAGTTCTTC. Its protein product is CASSLKAEYNEQFF. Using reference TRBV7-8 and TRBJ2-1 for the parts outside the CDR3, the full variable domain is GAGVSQSPRYKVAKRGQDVALRCDPISGHVSLFWYQQALGQGPEFLTYFQNEAQLDKSGLPSDRFFAERPEGSVSTLKIQRTQQEDSAVYLCASSLKAEYNEQFFGPGTRLTVL.